This T cell receptor (beta chain) was obtained from a study of blood T cells in healthy people across ages. The germline V gene encodes CDR1 SQVTM and CDR2 ANQGSEA. CDR3 length: 15 residues. V lost 7 bases to trimming and J lost 4 bases; unmatched junction nucleotides: 10. A J-beta primer mix and a sample-barcoded 5' primer were used in a second PCR of roughly 6 to 11 cycles. TCRdb fed the 5' RACE reads into MiXCR, producing one record per CDR3 protein. This table has about 2 million distinct CDR3 sequences, less than 50% appearing once. This clonotype was recorded a few times. The chain joins TRBV29-1 to TRBJ2-6; TRBD1 aligns across 7 bases. This clonotype was sampled from a woman aged 40 to 49 in good health. Sequencing was carried out using blood. CDR3 nucleotide sequence: TGCAGCGCCTTCGTTGACAGGGCCGGGGCCAACGTCCTGACTTTC. Protein: CSAFVDRAGANVLTF.